The 20 T cell receptor beta chains given below trace back to one sample, sequenced in a study of cytomegalovirus exposure and HLA in healthy donors. PCR amplification relied on 60 Vbeta primers (plus 13 Jbeta primers). Some clones are missing from TCRdb's copy, which holds only in-frame ones; the method was immunoSEQ multiplex PCR. In the table there are approximately 120,000 clones, roughly 70% of which are singletons. The material sequenced was PBMCs. The source of these receptors is a woman in her seventies in good health and CMV-seropositive.

As concerns this clone: Other DNA sequences from this sample encode an identical CDR3 as well. The gene calls are TRBV25-1 and TRBJ2-2; 11 bases align to TRBD2. CDR1 MGHDK and CDR2 SYGVNS come from the germline V gene. This CDR3 region has 15 residues. Germline trimming cut 7 bases from V and 4 bases from J; bases unmatched to any gene: 5. This CDR3 reads CASTSGGPSTGELFF. In nucleotides, the CDR3 is TGTGCCAGCACTAGCGGGGGGCCCAGCACCGGGGAGCTGTTTTTT.

V gene TRBV19 combines with J gene TRBJ1-2; a possible D gene is TRBD1 (6 bases). Germline values: CDR1 LNHDA, CDR2 SQIVND (reference sequence). This CDR3 has 16 residues. The V end was cut by 2 bases, the J end by 0 bases, with 13 bases between. Here the CDR3 reads CASSIQTGRANYGYTF. The CDR3 DNA reads TGTGCCAGTAGTATACAGACAGGTAGAGCTAACTATGGCTACACCTTC.

This rearrangement joins TRBV7-2 to TRBJ2-7, with D maybe TRBD1 (6 bases). Germline assignment: CDR1 SGHTA and CDR2 FQGNSA. The ends were cut back, 3 bases at V and 6 bases at J, with 15 bases in the middle. There are 14 residues in the CDR3. In DNA form, the CDR3 reads TGTGCCAGCAGCTTTACGCCAGGGGTAACCGAGCAGTACTTC. It encodes CASSFTPGVTEQYF.

The gene calls are TRBV19 and TRBJ1-4, with 7 nucleotides matching TRBD1. J gave up 7 bases and V 3 bases, and 5 bases lay outside the gene matches. This CDR3 spans 14 amino acids. Germline V CDR1 and CDR2: LNHDA, SQIVND (reference sequence). The CDR3 loop is CASSISTGVEKLFF. CDR3 DNA sequence: TGTGCCAGTAGTATTAGCACAGGGGTTGAAAAACTGTTTTTT.

This chain connects TRBV6-4 to TRBJ2-3; a weak D match, TRBD2 (5 bases). The CDR3 consists of 15 residues. The V end lost 5 bases, the J end lost 0 bases, and 12 bases lay between the germline ends. Germline CDR1 is MRHNA and CDR2 is SNTAGT. CDR3 nucleotides: TGTGCCAGCAGTCCTACTACTAGAAGCACAGATACGCAGTATTTT. This codes for CASSPTTRSTDTQYF.

This clone appeared a few times. The V gene is TRBV6-5, the J gene TRBJ1-4; D remains ambiguous. Germline-derived CDR1 and CDR2 are MNHEY and SVGAGI. V shed 0 bases and J shed 4 bases, with 9 bases lying between them. The CDR3 is 15 residues long. The DNA for the CDR3 is TGTGCCAGCAGTTACTCTCCCGGACTTAATGAAAAACTGTTTTTT. Its translation is CASSYSPGLNEKLFF.

The chain's CDR3 is CASRDIPRHTEAFF. The CDR3, as DNA: TGTGCCAGCAGGGACATTCCCCGCCACACTGAAGCTTTCTTT. V gene TRBV7-9 combines with J gene TRBJ1-1; possible D gene TRBD1, 5 bases. The V and J ends lost 6 bases and 3 bases respectively, with 14 bases between them. CDR3 length equals 14 residues. Looked up from germline, CDR1 is SEHNR and CDR2 is FQNEAQ (reference sequence).

The chain combines TRBV5-4 with TRBJ2-3; TRBD2 matches at 7 bases. Germline V gene sequence: CDR1 SGHNT, CDR2 YYREEE (reference sequence). This CDR3 contains 13 residues. J was trimmed by 4 bases and V by 4 bases; bases with no gene match: 3. CDR3 bases: TGTGCCAGCAGCCGGGCGGGGGCAGATACGCAGTATTTT. It codes for CASSRAGADTQYF.

The gene calls are TRBV7-2 and TRBJ1-6; perhaps TRBD1 as D (5 bases). CDR1 and CDR2 from the germline V gene are SGHTA and FQGNSA. V shed 5 bases and J shed 12 bases, with 11 bases lying between them. The CDR3 loop spans 12 amino acids. CDR3 bases: TGTGCCAGCAGCCGCTGGGGGGGACCCCTCCACTTT. Its translation is CASSRWGGPLHF.

This chain uses TRBV11-2 with TRBJ2-1; D not certain. Germline V gene lookup returns CDR1 SGHAT and CDR2 FQNNGV. Trimming removed 0 bases at V and 4 bases at J, with 10 bases between. The CDR3 is 15 residues long. The CDR3 DNA reads as TGTGCCAGCAGCTTAGACCCGACGAGGTACAATGAGCAGTTCTTC. Protein product: CASSLDPTRYNEQFF.

This clone was found once. The CDR3 spells CASGTSASYEQYF. The CDR3 coding sequence is TGTGCCAGCGGGACTAGCGCTTCCTACGAGCAGTACTTC. V gene TRBV6-6 combines with J gene TRBJ2-7, with 10 bases aligning to TRBD2. V trimming: 8 bases; J trimming: 1 base; junction bases outside the gene matches: 2. The CDR3 length is 13 residues. CDR1 and CDR2 from the germline V gene are MNHNY and SVGAGI (reference sequence).

This chain uses TRBV30 with TRBJ2-7; the D gene is possibly TRBD2 (5 bases). Germline CDR1 is GTSNPN and CDR2 is SVGIG (reference sequence). Trimming took 2 bases from V and 5 from J, leaving 10 bases between them. The CDR3 extends over 12 amino acids. The CDR3 bases are TGTGCCTGGAGTCGTTCCGGGAACGAGCAGTACTTC. Its protein is CAWSRSGNEQYF.

The chain recombines TRBV2 with TRBJ1-1; 7 nucleotides match TRBD1. Germline loops: CDR1 SNHLY, CDR2 FYNNEI. There are 16 residues in the CDR3. V lost 2 bases and J lost 1; bases outside the gene matches: 7. CDR3 sequence reads: CASSERAGGANTEAFF. CDR3 DNA: TGTGCCAGCAGTGAACGGGCAGGGGGAGCGAACACTGAAGCTTTCTTT.

The rearrangement uses TRBV25-1 and TRBJ2-2; 9 bases agree with TRBD1. The V gene's germline CDR1 is MGHDK and CDR2 SYGVNS. V was pared by 3 bases and J by 6 bases, with 5 bases of the junction left unmatched. CDR3 length: 15 amino acids. CDR3 in amino acids: CASSDRDREAGELFF. For the CDR3, the DNA is TGTGCCAGCAGTGACAGGGACAGGGAGGCCGGGGAGCTGTTTTTT.

V and J are TRBV23-1 and TRBJ1-1; 9 bases fit TRBD1. TRBV23-1 is designated an ORF whose function remains uncertain. V gave up 7 bases and J gave up 4 bases; unmatched junction bases: 7. CDR3 length: 14 amino acids. The DNA of the CDR3 is TGCGCCAGCACCGCTCGACAGGGGGGCACTGAAGCTTTCTTT. Its protein product is CASTARQGGTEAFF.

The rearrangement links TRBV29-1 to TRBJ1-1; TRBD1 matches 11 bases. Germline-derived CDR1 and CDR2 are SQVTM and ANQGSEA. The V segment lost 7 bases and the J segment 4 bases; nucleotides outside the gene matches: 8. The CDR3 has 14 amino acids. The CDR3 sequence: CSGTGGGRGTEAFF. CDR3 nucleotide sequence: TGCAGCGGGACAGGGGGCGGACGGGGCACTGAAGCTTTCTTT.

In its sample, this clone was seen a few times. The chain links TRBV6-5 to TRBJ2-7; D possibly corresponds to TRBD2 (7 bases). V was pared by 0 bases and J by 3 bases, with 12 bases between. The germline CDR1 and CDR2 sequences are MNHEY and SVGAGI. This CDR3 has 15 amino acids. CDR3 nucleotides: TGTGCCAGCAGTTACTCACCGGGGGGCCTCTACGAGCAGTACTTC. It translates to CASSYSPGGLYEQYF.

The rearrangement links TRBV25-1 to TRBJ2-7; D is uncertain. Germline loops: CDR1 MGHDK, CDR2 SYGVNS. The CDR3 extends over 13 amino acids. V was trimmed by 4 bases and J by 0 bases, leaving 7 bases between them. DNA of the CDR3: TGTGCCAGCAGTGCAGGTTTCTCCTACGAGCAGTACTTC. Its translation is CASSAGFSYEQYF.

The gene calls are TRBV6-5 and TRBJ1-3; maybe TRBD1 (6 bases). Deletions cut 6 bases from V and 3 bases from J, with 15 bases between. In germline, CDR1 is MNHEY, CDR2 SVGAGI. The CDR3 consists of 15 residues. The CDR3 DNA reads as TGTGCCAGCAGCAAGACAGGAGAGCTTGGAAACACCATATATTTT. As protein: CASSKTGELGNTIYF.

This clone was counted only a few times. This CDR3 reads CAISVGKGNQPQHF. CDR3 nucleotides: TGTGCCATCAGTGTCGGGAAGGGCAATCAGCCCCAGCATTTT. The rearrangement uses TRBV10-3 and TRBJ1-5; D gene uncertain. There are 14 residues in the CDR3. Per the germline V gene, CDR1 is ENHRY and CDR2 is SYGVKD. V lost 4 bases, J lost 2 bases, and 9 bases lay in between.